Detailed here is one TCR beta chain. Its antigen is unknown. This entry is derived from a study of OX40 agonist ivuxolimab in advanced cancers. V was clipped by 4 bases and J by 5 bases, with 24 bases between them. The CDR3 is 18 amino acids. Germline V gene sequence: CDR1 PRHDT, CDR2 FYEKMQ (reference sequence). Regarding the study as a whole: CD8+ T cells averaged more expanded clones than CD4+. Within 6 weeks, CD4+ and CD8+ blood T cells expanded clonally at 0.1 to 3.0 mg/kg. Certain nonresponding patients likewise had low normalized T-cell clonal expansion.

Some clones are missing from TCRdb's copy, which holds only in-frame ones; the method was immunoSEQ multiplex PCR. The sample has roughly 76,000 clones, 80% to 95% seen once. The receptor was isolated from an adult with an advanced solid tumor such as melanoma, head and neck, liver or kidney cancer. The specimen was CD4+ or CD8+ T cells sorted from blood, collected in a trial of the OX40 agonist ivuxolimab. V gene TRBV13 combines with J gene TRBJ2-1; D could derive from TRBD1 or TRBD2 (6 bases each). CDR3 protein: CASSWTRDNMGEDNEQFF. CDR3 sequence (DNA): TGTGCCAGCAGCTGGACACGGGACAACATGGGGGAGGACAATGAGCAGTTCTTC. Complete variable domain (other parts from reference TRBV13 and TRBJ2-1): AAGVIQSPRHLIKEKRETATLKCYPIPRHDTVYWYQQGPGQDPQFLISFYEKMQSDKGSIPDRFSAQQFSDYHSELNMSSLELGDSALYFCASSWTRDNMGEDNEQFFGPGTRLTVL.